The 9 T cell receptor beta chains listed next were all sequenced from one sample in a study of cytomegalovirus exposure and HLA in healthy donors. Both 60 Vbeta primers and 13 Jbeta primers went into the PCR. This table comes from immunoSEQ multiplex PCR, and its TCRdb copy is limited to in-frame clones, with some not included. The sample yields 74,000 or so clones, of which the top ten take up roughly 1.5%. Sequenced input: PBMCs. Receptors originate from a woman aged 55 to 70 in good health and CMV-seronegative.

The gene calls are TRBV6-4 and TRBJ1-1, with no clear D. This CDR3 comprises 13 residues. Germline CDR1 MRHNA, CDR2 SNTAGT. V lost 5 bases and J 3 bases, leaving 10 bases between the germline ends. The CDR3 bases are TGTGCCAGCAGTCTTGACACTTACACTGAAGCTTTCTTT. Its translation: CASSLDTYTEAFF.

The chain combines TRBV6-5 with TRBJ1-2; D is possibly TRBD1 (6 bases). The CDR3 is 15 residues long. Trimming cost V 6 bases and J 8 bases, with 22 bases left between them. CDR1 is MNHEY and CDR2 is SVGAGI in the germline V gene. This CDR3 reads CASRQNPTGFEGYTF. In DNA form, the CDR3 reads TGTGCCAGCAGACAAAACCCCACAGGGTTCGAGGGCTACACCTTC.

This rearrangement joins TRBV16 to TRBJ2-7, with D maybe TRBD1 (5 bases). Germline V gene sequence: CDR1 KGHSY, CDR2 FQNENV. The CDR3 spans 15 residues. V lost 2 bases, J lost 0 bases, and 11 bases lay in between. The CDR3 spells CASSQAGRISYEQYF. DNA for the CDR3: TGTGCCAGCAGCCAAGCAGGGCGGATCTCCTACGAGCAGTACTTC.

The V and J genes are TRBV5-4 and TRBJ2-7; a weak D match, TRBD2 (5 bases). Germline V gene sequence: CDR1 SGHNT, CDR2 YYREEE (reference sequence). The CDR3 is made up of 13 amino acids. V lost 4 bases to trimming and J lost 3 bases, with 11 bases between them. The CDR3 nucleotides read TGTGCCAGCAGCGGATCTACTAGCTACGAGCAGTACTTC. As protein: CASSGSTSYEQYF.

The V and J genes are TRBV12-5 and TRBJ2-2, with 12 bases fitting TRBD2. This CDR3 is 17 amino acids long. J lost 5 bases, V lost 5 bases, and 9 bases had no gene match. In germline, CDR1 is LGHNT, CDR2 FRNRAP. The CDR3 loop is CASGVGTSGLRTGELFF. CDR3 nucleotides: TGTGCTAGTGGTGTAGGGACTAGCGGGCTTAGGACCGGGGAGCTGTTTTTT.

The chain links TRBV6-5 to TRBJ2-7; 12 bases are a match to TRBD2. J lost 5 bases, V lost 0 bases, and 2 bases had no gene match. Germline values: CDR1 MNHEY, CDR2 SVGAGI. This CDR3 spans 15 amino acids. Here the CDR3 reads CASSYSLAGGHEQYF. CDR3 DNA sequence: TGTGCCAGCAGTTACTCACTAGCGGGAGGCCACGAGCAGTACTTC.

The chain joins TRBV19 to TRBJ2-5; D is possibly TRBD2 (5 bases). The J call is doubtful: the DNA matches TRBJ2-7 better. This CDR3 comprises 15 residues. The germline CDR1 and CDR2 sequences are LNHDA and SQIVND (reference sequence). The CDR3 region has the DNA TGTGCCAGTAGTAAGGTTGTCGCGACTACCTACGAGCAGTACTTC. This gives the protein CASSKVVATTYEQYF.

As to this clone: The same CDR3 also results from other DNA sequences found in this sample. This rearrangement joins TRBV7-8 to TRBJ2-1, with D perhaps matching TRBD2 (6 bases). From germline, CDR1 is SGHVS and CDR2 FQNEAQ. V shed 5 bases and J shed 4 bases, with 15 bases lying between them. CDR3 length: 15 amino acids. The CDR3 nucleotides read TGTGCCAGCAGCCCTACCCGGGGGATTTACAATGAGCAGTTCTTC. It encodes CASSPTRGIYNEQFF.

The CDR3 bases are TGTGCCAGCAGATCGACAGGGGCATCCTCTGGAAACACCATATATTTT. Protein product: CASRSTGASSGNTIYF. The chain recombines TRBV5-4 with TRBJ1-3; TRBD1 aligns across 8 bases. The junction had 7 bases not matched to a gene; V was cut back by 5 bases and J by 0 bases. Germline CDR1 and CDR2: SGHNT and YYREEE (reference sequence). The CDR3 runs 16 residues.